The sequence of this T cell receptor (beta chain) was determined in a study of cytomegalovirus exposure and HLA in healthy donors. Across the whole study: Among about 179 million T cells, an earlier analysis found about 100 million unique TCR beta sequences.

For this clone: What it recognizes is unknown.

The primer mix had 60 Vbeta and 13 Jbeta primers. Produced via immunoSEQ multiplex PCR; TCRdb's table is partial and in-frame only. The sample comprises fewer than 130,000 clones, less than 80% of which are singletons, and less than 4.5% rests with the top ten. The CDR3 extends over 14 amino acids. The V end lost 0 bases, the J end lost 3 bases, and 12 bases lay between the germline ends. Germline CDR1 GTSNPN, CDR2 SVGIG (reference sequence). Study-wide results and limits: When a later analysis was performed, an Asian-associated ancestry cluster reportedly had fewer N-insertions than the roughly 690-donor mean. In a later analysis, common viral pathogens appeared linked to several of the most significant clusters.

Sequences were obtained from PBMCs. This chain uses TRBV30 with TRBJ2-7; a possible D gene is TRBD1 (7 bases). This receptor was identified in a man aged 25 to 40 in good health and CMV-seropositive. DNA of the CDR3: TGTGCCTGGAGTGTACCTCAGGGGGGCTACGAGCAGTACTTC. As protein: CAWSVPQGGYEQYF.